Each of the 5 T cell receptor beta chains below was sequenced from the same sample in a study of PD-L1 blockade in urothelial cancer (dated 2017 in TCRdb). The library came from the immunoSEQ multiplex PCR assay. Not all clones reach the TCRdb copy of this immuneACCESS table, which keeps in-frame sequences only. Checked studies attribute under half of the gap to unresolved V genes and leave the rest unexplained. The sample table lists over 75,000 clones, approximately 88% of them with a count of one. The leading ten clones occupy 0.97% of the sample. What the time point label conveys for this sample: pretreatment peripheral blood. The material was PBMCs, obtained around atezolizumab (anti-PD-L1) treatment. All receptors derive from an elderly woman with urothelial cancer.

This clone was detected once. The V gene is TRBV7-8, the J gene TRBJ1-1, with D tentatively TRBD1 (5 bases). The CDR3 is made up of 15 amino acids. Trimming left V 3 bases short and J 4 bases short, with 15 bases between. Germline CDR1 is SGHVS and CDR2 is FQNEAQ. CDR3 in amino acids: CASSFTAGLVTEAFF. The CDR3 DNA follows: TGTGCCAGCAGCTTTACCGCGGGGCTAGTCACTGAAGCTTTCTTT.

The rearrangement joins TRBV27 to TRBJ2-5, with 8 bases that match TRBD2. V was clipped by 5 bases and J by 5 bases; unmatched bases: 4. Germline CDR1 reads MNHEY; CDR2 reads SMNVEV (reference sequence). CDR3 size: 13 residues. The CDR3 reads CASSQRERETQYF. DNA for the CDR3: TGTGCCAGCAGTCAGCGGGAGCGGGAGACCCAGTACTTC.

V usage is TRBV28 and J usage is TRBJ2-7; TRBD1 matches 8 bases. CDR3 size: 14 residues. The V segment lost 5 bases and the J segment 3 bases; nucleotides outside the gene matches: 6. Germline V gene sequence: CDR1 MDHEN, CDR2 SYDVKM. The CDR3 DNA reads as TGTGCCAGCAGTAACCGGGACAGGCACTACGAGCAGTACTTC. This sequence encodes CASSNRDRHYEQYF.

Written as DNA, the CDR3 is TGTGCCACCAGCAGAGCCTCTAGGGGGCTAACGGTGCAGCATTTT. It specifies CATSRASRGLTVQHF. The V gene is TRBV15, the J gene TRBJ1-5; 7 bases agree with TRBD1. V lost 1 base and J lost 13; bases outside the gene matches: 13. The length of the CDR3 is 15 residues. Per germline, CDR1 LNHNV and CDR2 YYDKDF (reference sequence).

The J gene is TRBJ1-5, the V gene TRBV27; D is undetermined. Germline CDR1 reads MNHEY; CDR2 reads SMNVEV (reference sequence). CDR3 length equals 13 residues. V gave up 2 bases and J gave up 11 bases, with 13 bases separating them. CDR3 amino acids: CASSLSEVGAQHF. CDR3 DNA: TGTGCCAGCAGTTTAAGCGAGGTCGGGGCCCAGCATTTT.